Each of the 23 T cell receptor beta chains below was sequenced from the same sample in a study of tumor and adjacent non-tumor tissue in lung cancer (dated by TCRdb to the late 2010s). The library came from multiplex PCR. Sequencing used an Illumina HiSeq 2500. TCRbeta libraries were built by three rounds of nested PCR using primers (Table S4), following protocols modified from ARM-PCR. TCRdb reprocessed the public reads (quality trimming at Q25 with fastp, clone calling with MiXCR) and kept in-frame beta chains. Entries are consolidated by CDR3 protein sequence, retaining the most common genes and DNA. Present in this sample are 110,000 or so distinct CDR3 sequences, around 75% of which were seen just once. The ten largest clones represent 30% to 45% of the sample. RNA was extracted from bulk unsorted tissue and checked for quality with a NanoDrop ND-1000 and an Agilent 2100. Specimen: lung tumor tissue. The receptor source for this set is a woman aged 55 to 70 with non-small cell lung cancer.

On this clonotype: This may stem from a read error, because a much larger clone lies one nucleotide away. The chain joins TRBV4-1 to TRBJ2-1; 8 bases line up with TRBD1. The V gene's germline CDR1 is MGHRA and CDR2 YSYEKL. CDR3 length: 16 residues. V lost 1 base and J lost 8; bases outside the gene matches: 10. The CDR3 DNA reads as TGCGCCAGCAGCCAAGGTGACAGGACAGGGCTCCATGAGCAGTTCTTC. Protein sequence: CASSQGDRTGLHEQFF.

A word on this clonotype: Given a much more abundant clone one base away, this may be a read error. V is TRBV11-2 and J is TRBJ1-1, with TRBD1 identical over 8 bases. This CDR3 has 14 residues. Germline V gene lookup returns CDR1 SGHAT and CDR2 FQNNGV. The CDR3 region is CAISSTTGVAEAFF. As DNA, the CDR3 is TGTGCCATCAGCTCCACGACAGGGGTGGCTGAAGCTTTCTTT.

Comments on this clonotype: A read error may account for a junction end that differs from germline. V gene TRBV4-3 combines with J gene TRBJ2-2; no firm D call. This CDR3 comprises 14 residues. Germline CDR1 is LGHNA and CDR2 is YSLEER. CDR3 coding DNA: TGTGCCAGCAGCCTACGGGTTAACACCTGGGAGCTGTTTTTT. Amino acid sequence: CASSLRVNTWELFF.

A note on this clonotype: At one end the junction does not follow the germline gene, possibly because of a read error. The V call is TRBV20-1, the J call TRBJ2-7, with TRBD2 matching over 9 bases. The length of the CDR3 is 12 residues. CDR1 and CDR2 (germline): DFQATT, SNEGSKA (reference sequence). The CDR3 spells CIEAGGNYDQYF. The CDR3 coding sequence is TGCATTGAGGCGGGGGGGAACTACGATCAGTACTTC.

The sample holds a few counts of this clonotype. CDR3: CSVESSGGNTGELFF. In DNA, the CDR3 is TGCAGCGTTGAGAGCTCAGGGGGGAATACCGGGGAGCTGTTTTTT. The V gene is TRBV29-1, the J gene TRBJ2-2, with D tentatively TRBD1 (7 bases). Trimming cost V 3 bases and J 5 bases, with 16 bases left between them. CDR3 size: 15 residues. CDR1 SQVTM and CDR2 ANQGSEA come from the germline V gene.

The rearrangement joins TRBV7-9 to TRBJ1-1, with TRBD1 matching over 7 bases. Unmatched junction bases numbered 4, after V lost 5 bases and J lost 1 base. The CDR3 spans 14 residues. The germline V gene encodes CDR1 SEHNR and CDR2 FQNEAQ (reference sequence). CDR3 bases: TGTGCCAGCAGCATTGGACAGGAGAACACTGAAGCTTTCTTT. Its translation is CASSIGQENTEAFF.

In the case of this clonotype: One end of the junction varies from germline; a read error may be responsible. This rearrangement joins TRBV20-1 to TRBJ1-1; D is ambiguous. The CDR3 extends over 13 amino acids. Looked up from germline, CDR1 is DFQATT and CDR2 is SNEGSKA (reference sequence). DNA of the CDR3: TGTAGTGCTACCCCGGAAGCCAACACTGAAGCTTTCTTT. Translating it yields CSATPEANTEAFF.

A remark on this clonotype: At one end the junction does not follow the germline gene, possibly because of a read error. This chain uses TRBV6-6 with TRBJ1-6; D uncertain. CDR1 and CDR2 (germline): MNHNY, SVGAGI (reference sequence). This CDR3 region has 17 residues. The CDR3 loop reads CASRFDDESSYNTPLHF. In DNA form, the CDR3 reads TGTGCCAGCAGATTTGATGATGAGAGCTCCTATAATACACCCCTCCACTTT.

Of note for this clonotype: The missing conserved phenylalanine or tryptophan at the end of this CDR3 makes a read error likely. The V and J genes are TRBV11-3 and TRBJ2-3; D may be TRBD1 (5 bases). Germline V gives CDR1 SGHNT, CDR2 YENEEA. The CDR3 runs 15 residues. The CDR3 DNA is TGTACCAGCAGCCCCGCCGGGCAGGGAAGTCATACGCAGTATTTA. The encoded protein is CTSSPAGQGSHTQYL.

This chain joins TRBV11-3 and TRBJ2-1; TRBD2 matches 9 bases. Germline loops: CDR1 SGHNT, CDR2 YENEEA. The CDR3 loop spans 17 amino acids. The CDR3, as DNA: TGTACCAACAGCTTAGAGTTGATTAGCGGGAGCCATAATGAGCAGTTCTTC. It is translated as CTNSLELISGSHNEQFF. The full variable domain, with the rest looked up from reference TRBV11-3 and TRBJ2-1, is EAGVVQSPRYKIIEKKQPVAFWCNPISGHNTLYWYLQNLGQGPELLIRYENEEAVDDSQLPKDRFSAERLKGVDSTLKIQPAELGDSAVYLCTNSLELISGSHNEQFFGPGTRLTVL.

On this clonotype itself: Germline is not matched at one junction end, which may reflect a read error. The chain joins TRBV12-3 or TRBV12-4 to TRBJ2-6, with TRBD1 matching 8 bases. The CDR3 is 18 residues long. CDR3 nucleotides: TGTGCCAGCACCTCTAATACAGGGGGATCTAATGGGGCCTACGTCCTGACTTTC. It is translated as CASTSNTGGSNGAYVLTF.

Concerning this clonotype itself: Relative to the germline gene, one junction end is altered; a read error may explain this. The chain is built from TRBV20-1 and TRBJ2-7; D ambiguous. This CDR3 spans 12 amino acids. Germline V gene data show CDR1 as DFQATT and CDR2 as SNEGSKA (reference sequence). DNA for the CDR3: TGCAGTGCTAGACAGAAGGCCTACGAACAGTACTTC. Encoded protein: CSARQKAYEQYF.

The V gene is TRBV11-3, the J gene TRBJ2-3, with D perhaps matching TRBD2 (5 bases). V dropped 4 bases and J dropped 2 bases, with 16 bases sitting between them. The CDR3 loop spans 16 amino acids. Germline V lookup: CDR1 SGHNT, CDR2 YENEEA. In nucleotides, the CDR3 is TGTGCCAGCAGCTCCCGCCAGAAGGAGGACACAGATACGCAGTATTTT. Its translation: CASSSRQKEDTDTQYF.

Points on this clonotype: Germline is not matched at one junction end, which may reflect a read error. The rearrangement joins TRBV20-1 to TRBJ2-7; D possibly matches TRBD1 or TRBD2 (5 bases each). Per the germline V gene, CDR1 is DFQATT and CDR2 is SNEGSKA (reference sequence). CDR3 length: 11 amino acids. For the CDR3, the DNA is TGCAGTGCGAGGGGCACCCAAGAGCGGTACTTC. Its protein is CSARGTQERYF.

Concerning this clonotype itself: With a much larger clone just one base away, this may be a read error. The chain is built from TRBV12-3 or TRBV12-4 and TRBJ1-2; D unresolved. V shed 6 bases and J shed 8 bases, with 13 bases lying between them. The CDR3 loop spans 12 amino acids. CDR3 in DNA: TGTGCCAGCAGCCAGAACAAGGGAGGCTACACCTTC. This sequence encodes CASSQNKGGYTF.

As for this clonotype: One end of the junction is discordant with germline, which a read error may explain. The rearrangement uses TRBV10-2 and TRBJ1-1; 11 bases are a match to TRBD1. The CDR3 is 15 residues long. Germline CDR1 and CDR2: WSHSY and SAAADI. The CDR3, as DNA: TGCGCCAGCAGTGGGTGGACAGGGGGCCACACTGAAGTTTTCTTT. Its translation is CASSGWTGGHTEVFF.

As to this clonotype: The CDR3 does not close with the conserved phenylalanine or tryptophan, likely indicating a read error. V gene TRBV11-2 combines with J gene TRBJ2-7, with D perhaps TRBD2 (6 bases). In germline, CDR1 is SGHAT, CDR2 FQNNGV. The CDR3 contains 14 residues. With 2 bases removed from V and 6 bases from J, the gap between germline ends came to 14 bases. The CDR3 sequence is CASSLSAGRAEQYL. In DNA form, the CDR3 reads TGTGCCAGCAGCTTATCCGCCGGGAGAGCCGAGCAGTACTTA.

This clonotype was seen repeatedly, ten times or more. The CDR3 nucleotides are TGTGCCAGCAGTTTCCGACAGGGAACAACTTTCTTT. Encoded protein: CASSFRQGTTFF. The gene calls are TRBV12-3 or TRBV12-4 and TRBJ1-1; 7 bases line up with TRBD1. V shed 3 bases and J 12 bases; nucleotides not matched to a gene: 7. The CDR3 loop spans 12 amino acids.

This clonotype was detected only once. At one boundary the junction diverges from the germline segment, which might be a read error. CDR3 protein: CANSQGEREGPFNEQFF. The CDR3 nucleotides read TGTGCCAACAGCCAGGGGGAGCGGGAGGGCCCTTTTAATGAACAGTTCTTC. This rearrangement joins TRBV4-2 to TRBJ2-1; TRBD2 agrees at 10 bases. This CDR3 has 17 amino acids. The germline gives CDR1 LGHNA, CDR2 YNFKEQ.

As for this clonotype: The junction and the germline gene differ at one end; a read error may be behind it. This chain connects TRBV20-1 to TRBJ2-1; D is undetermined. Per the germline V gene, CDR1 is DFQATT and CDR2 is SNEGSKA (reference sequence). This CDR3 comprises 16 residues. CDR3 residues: CSVSDSGRSINNEQLF. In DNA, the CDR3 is TGCAGTGTTAGTGATTCGGGCAGGAGCATCAACAATGAGCAGTTATTC.

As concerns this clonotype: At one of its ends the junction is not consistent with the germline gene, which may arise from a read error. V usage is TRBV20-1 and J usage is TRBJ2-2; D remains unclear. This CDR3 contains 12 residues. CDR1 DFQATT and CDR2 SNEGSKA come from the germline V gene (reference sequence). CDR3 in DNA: TGCACTGCTAATGAACCGACAGGGGAGCTGTTTTTT. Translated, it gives CTANEPTGELFF.

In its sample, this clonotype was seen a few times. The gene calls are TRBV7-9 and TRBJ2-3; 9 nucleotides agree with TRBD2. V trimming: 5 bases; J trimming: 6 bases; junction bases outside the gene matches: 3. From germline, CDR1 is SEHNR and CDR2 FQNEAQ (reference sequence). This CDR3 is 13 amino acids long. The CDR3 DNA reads TGTGCCAGCAGCCCTGGACTAGCGGATACGCAGTATTTT. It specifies CASSPGLADTQYF. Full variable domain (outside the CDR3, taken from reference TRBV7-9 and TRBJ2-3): DTGVSQNPRHKITKRGQNVTFRCDPISEHNRLYWYRQTLGQGPEFLTYFQNEAQLEKSRLLSDRFSAERPKGSFSTLEIQRTEQGDSAMYLCASSPGLADTQYFGPGTRLTVL.

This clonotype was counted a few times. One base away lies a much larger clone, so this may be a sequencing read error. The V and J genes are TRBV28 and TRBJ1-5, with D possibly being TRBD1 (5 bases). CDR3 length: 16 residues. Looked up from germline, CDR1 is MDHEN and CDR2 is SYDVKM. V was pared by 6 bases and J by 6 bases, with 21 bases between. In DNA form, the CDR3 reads TGTGCCAGCAGGCCCCAAACAAGGGGCGCTGGTCAGCCCCAGCATTTT. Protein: CASRPQTRGAGQPQHF.